This T cell receptor (beta chain) appears in the sequencing data of a study of blood T cell repertoires in COVID-19 (dated by TCRdb to about 2020). Study-level background: Collaborator samples came from the United States, Italy and Spain and covered acute and convalescent phases of COVID-19. The prospective study material was composed of cDNA or gDNA derived from T cells, B-cell-depleted T cells, or PBMCs. Subjects who had been exposed to COVID-19, were actively infected with it, or had recovered from it provided the deeply sampled blood TCRbeta repertoires that made up the dataset. The repertoires were made available in a free public database intended to serve as a resource for research on the immune response to SARS-CoV-2. The samples were drawn from the first 160 participants of the ongoing ImmuneRACE study and from more than 1,000 subjects provided by 6 global collaborators. Sample metadata almost always included a de-identified subject ID, COVID-19 status, age in years and sex. HLA class I and class II types, where available, came from metadata supplied by the sample provider rather than from assay-based typing.

TCRbeta CDR3 regions were amplified from genomic DNA using the immunoSEQ Assay, a bias-controlled multiplex PCR. Concerning the study's data processing: Within the assay, amplification of reference gene primers was used to estimate how many nucleated cells each sample contained. To quantify the absolute abundance of each unique TCRbeta CDR3 rearrangement, sequence reads were collapsed and filtered. For each sample, productive Simpson clonality was calculated by taking the square root of Simpson's diversity index across productive rearrangements. TCRdb took over this immuneACCESS table, retaining in-frame rearrangements with V and J assigned. Such tables are incomplete; in checked studies, under half of the missing clones stem from an unresolved V gene, and the remainder is unexplained. Clone size and V and J calls were adopted from that table, with D and trimming inferred from the DNA. Within this sample are more than 95,000 clones, with roughly nine tenths of them counted one time only. In total, the top ten clones hold more than 5.5% of the sample.

Broad study findings and their caveats: Clinical and demographic metadata were provided uncurated, with the amount varying by source and participant.

Collaborating institutions collected whole blood in K2EDTA tubes following their own protocols. For TCRbeta analysis, collaborator samples were shipped as frozen whole blood, as isolated PBMCs, or as DNA extracted from either sample type. A word on this clone: Its specific antigen is unknown. No base-level quality is on record; no much larger clone is a single base apart.

The junction shows trimming of 0 bases on V and 5 bases on J, and the gene matches do not reach 0 bases of it. The CDR3 spans 14 residues, from the cysteine through the phenylalanine. The kept DNA is CDR3 alone, 42 bases in frame from the first base. The CDR1 and CDR2 encoded by the germline V gene (reference sequence) are WNHNN and SYGVQD. The TCR sequence derives from a human donor in a cohort sampled during active COVID-19. This chain joins TRBV10-1 to TRBJ1-4; 7 bases in the junction line up with TRBD1. Sequenced input: peripheral blood. The CDR3 protein: CASSESGQNEKLFF. The nucleotide sequence reads as follows: TGCGCCAGCAGTGAGTCGGGACAGAATGAAAAACTGTTTTTT.